This is a list of T cell receptor beta chains from one sample in a study of shared clonotypes between healthy human individuals. Sequenced by immunoSEQ multiplex PCR; TCRdb stores in-frame clones only, minus some. The sample holds a few million clones, roughly 92% seen once. Sequencing used naive CD4+ T cells sorted from blood. These receptors all come from a man aged 18 to 30 in good health. Each CDR3 is given with its conserved first and last residue. D genes are given only for firm matches. Where a row states a size, it is once, few, many or the class of an expanded clone; other rows omit it.

V gene	J gene	clone size	D gene	CDR3 DNA	CDR3 protein
TRBV14	TRBJ1-2	-	-	TGTGCCAGCAGCCCCCGCGGGGTTCCCTATGGCTACACCTTC	CASSPRGVPYGYTF
TRBV10-1	TRBJ2-7	once	-	TGCGCCAGCAGTAAAGCTACAGGGTACGAGCAGTACTTC	CASSKATGYEQYF
TRBV28	TRBJ2-5	-	-	TGTGCCAGGAGCCTGGGTGGTGAAGAGACCCAGTACTTC	CARSLGGEETQYF
TRBV6-1	TRBJ2-7	once	TRBD2	TGTGCCAGCAGTGAACGCGGGAGGGATTACGAGCAGTACTTC	CASSERGRDYEQYF
TRBV5-5	TRBJ2-7	-	TRBD2	TGTGCCAGCAGCCCCTCAAGCGGGAGGGTGACCTACGAGCAGTACTTC	CASSPSSGRVTYEQYF
TRBV2	TRBJ1-4	-	-	TGTGCCAGCACCAGGGACAATGAAAAACTGTTTTTT	CASTRDNEKLFF
TRBV10-1	TRBJ2-1	-	-	TGCGCCAGCAGTGAGGGGGCAGCGACCTACAATGAGCAGTTCTTC	CASSEGAATYNEQFF
TRBV30	TRBJ1-3	-	-	TGTGCCTGGAGTGTACCCTCAGGGAAAGGTGGAAACACCATATATTTT	CAWSVPSGKGGNTIYF
TRBV5-1	TRBJ1-4	-	TRBD1	TGCGCCAGCAGCTTGGAGGGACAGGGGCGAAATGAAAAACTGTTTTTT	CASSLEGQGRNEKLFF
TRBV4-1	TRBJ2-5	few	-	TGCGCCAGCAGCCAAGCGGCCCAAGAGACCCAGTACTTC	CASSQAAQETQYF
TRBV2	TRBJ2-3	-	TRBD2	TGTGCCAGCAGCGGACTAGCTAAGGATACGCAGTATTTT	CASSGLAKDTQYF
TRBV4-1	TRBJ2-5	-	-	TGCGCCAGCAGCCCTACCCCGGGGGCAGGTTTAGAAGAGACCCAGTACTTC	CASSPTPGAGLEETQYF
TRBV10-3	TRBJ2-3	-	TRBD1	TGTGCCATCATGGGGGGGGACAGGGACACAGATACGCAGTATTTT	CAIMGGDRDTDTQYF
TRBV5-1	TRBJ2-1	-	TRBD1	TGCGCCAGCAGCTTGGAACAGGGGCTTAACAATGAGCAGTTCTTC	CASSLEQGLNNEQFF
TRBV6-5	TRBJ1-1	-	-	TGTGCCAGCAGCTGGGGGAACAGGGTCGCTGAAGCTTTCTTT	CASSWGNRVAEAFF
TRBV30	TRBJ2-7	-	-	TGTGCCTGGAGTGTAGGGACACTCTCCTACGAGCAGTACTTC	CAWSVGTLSYEQYF
TRBV5-1	TRBJ1-1	-	-	TGCGCCAGCAGCTCTCAAGGGAGGGGACTTAACACTGAAGCTTTCTTT	CASSSQGRGLNTEAFF
TRBV10-3	TRBJ2-5	-	-	TGTGCCACAAATACTAGTCCCCAAGAGACCCAGTACTTC	CATNTSPQETQYF
TRBV4-3	TRBJ1-1	-	-	TGCGCCAGCAGCCAAGATCGGCTCAGATCAAACACTGAAGCTTTCTTT	CASSQDRLRSNTEAFF
TRBV10-1	TRBJ2-5	-	-	TGCGCCAGCAGTGACCGGGCAGGTCGAGCGGACCAAGAGACCCAGTACTTC	CASSDRAGRADQETQYF
TRBV12-2	TRBJ1-5	once	-	TGTGCAAGTCGCGCCCGGTCGGGGGGCCGGTCAGGTGGCAATCAGCCCCAGCATTTT	CASRARSGGRSGGNQPQHF
TRBV18	TRBJ1-6	-	-	TGTGCCAGCTCACCTCGGGACATGATAAATTCACCCCTCCACTTT	CASSPRDMINSPLHF
TRBV6-6	TRBJ2-7	-	-	TGTGCCAGCAGCTGGGGACACCCCTCCTACGAGCAGTACTTC	CASSWGHPSYEQYF
TRBV10-3	TRBJ1-3	-	-	TGTGCCATCAGTGAGTCCGGGACGCAGAACACCATATATTTT	CAISESGTQNTIYF
TRBV10-3	TRBJ2-5	-	-	TGTGCCATCAGTTCACAGGAGGTGGAGACCCAGTACTTC	CAISSQEVETQYF
TRBV6-1	TRBJ2-3	-	TRBD2	TGTGCCAGCAGCACTGGACTAGCGGGGGTGGCTACGCAGTATTTT	CASSTGLAGVATQYF
TRBV6-1	TRBJ2-2	-	TRBD1	TGTGCCAGCACTCCGGGACAGGGTAGGACCGGGGAGCTGTTTTTT	CASTPGQGRTGELFF
TRBV11-2	TRBJ2-5	-	-	TGTGCCAGCGCCCTCGGCGGACCTAGCCAAGAGACCCAGTACTTC	CASALGGPSQETQYF
TRBV10-3	TRBJ2-7	-	TRBD2	TGTGCCATCAGTGACGGCGGGGGGACCTACGAGCAGTACTTC	CAISDGGGTYEQYF
TRBV10-2	TRBJ1-3	-	-	TGCGCCAGCAACACAGGCTCTGGAAACACCATATATTTT	CASNTGSGNTIYF
TRBV2	TRBJ1-6	-	-	TGTGCCAGCCAGATAAATTATAATTCACCCCTCCACTTT	CASQINYNSPLHF
TRBV7-9	TRBJ2-5	-	-	TGTGCCAGCAGCCGGGGACCCGCCCCTCCAGAGACCCAGTACTTC	CASSRGPAPPETQYF
TRBV5-1	TRBJ2-5	-	-	TGCGCCAGCAGCTGGCAGGGCGTGACCCAGTACTTC	CASSWQGVTQYF
TRBV10-1	TRBJ2-5	once	TRBD2	TGCGCCAGCTCCTCAGGGGGACTAGCGAACCAAGAGACCCAGTACTTC	CASSSGGLANQETQYF
TRBV5-1	TRBJ1-5	-	TRBD1	TGCGCCAGCAGCTTCCAGGGGGGCCAGCCCCAGCATTTT	CASSFQGGQPQHF
TRBV30	TRBJ2-1	-	TRBD2	TGTGCCTGGGGGACTAATAACTTCAATGAGCAGTTCTTC	CAWGTNNFNEQFF
TRBV28	TRBJ1-4	-	-	TGTGCCAGCAGTTTCCAGGGCATAGGTGAAAAACTGTTTTTT	CASSFQGIGEKLFF
TRBV4-1	TRBJ1-5	-	-	TGCGCCAGCAGCCCTCTAGAGGGATGGCAGCCCCAGCATTTT	CASSPLEGWQPQHF
TRBV11-3	TRBJ1-6	once	-	TGTGCCAGCAGCTCGAGGGATTCACCCCTCCACTTT	CASSSRDSPLHF
TRBV11-1	TRBJ2-2	-	-	TGTGCCAGCAGCTTAGGAGAGCTTGAGACTAGACTAACCGGGGAGCTGTTTTTT	CASSLGELETRLTGELFF
TRBV6-1	TRBJ2-4	-	-	TGTGCCAGCTGTGAACTCCAGGGGGGCAAAAACATTCAGTACTTC	CASCELQGGKNIQYF
TRBV25-1	TRBJ2-3	-	-	TGTGCCAGCAGTGGCAGGAGCTCAGATACGCAGTATTTT	CASSGRSSDTQYF
TRBV7-6	TRBJ2-3	once	TRBD2	TGTGCCAGCAGCTTAGCAGGGACTAGCCCGGCAGATACGCAGTATTTT	CASSLAGTSPADTQYF
TRBV6-5	TRBJ2-1	few	-	TGTGCCAGCCGGAGGGGGTCCTACAATGAGCAGTTCTTC	CASRRGSYNEQFF
TRBV6-1	TRBJ2-2	-	-	TGTGCCAGCAGGGGATTGAACACCGGGGAGCTGTTTTTT	CASRGLNTGELFF
TRBV6-1	TRBJ1-4	-	-	TGTGCCAGCAGCACGTTCTTTAATGAAAAACTGTTTTTT	CASSTFFNEKLFF
TRBV19	TRBJ1-5	once	-	TGTGCCAGTAGGATACAAAGCAATCAGCCCCAGCATTTT	CASRIQSNQPQHF
TRBV6-5	TRBJ2-7	-	TRBD2	TGTGCCAGCGGAAAGGGACTAGCGGGAGCCGAGCAGTACTTC	CASGKGLAGAEQYF
TRBV28	TRBJ1-4	-	-	TGTGCCAGCAGGTCAGGCGAGAGTAGGGAAAAACTGTTTTTT	CASRSGESREKLFF
TRBV9	TRBJ1-5	-	-	TGTGCCAGCGGAGGGTGGACTCAGCCCCAGCATTTT	CASGGWTQPQHF
TRBV30	TRBJ2-5	-	-	TGTGCCTGGACTACTAGCCCCCGGGGGACCCAGTACTTC	CAWTTSPRGTQYF
TRBV9	TRBJ2-6	-	-	TGTGCCAGCAGCGTTTCAGGGAGTGTCAACGTCCTGACTTTC	CASSVSGSVNVLTF
TRBV5-4	TRBJ2-5	once	-	TGTGCCGGGCAGGGATGGGGGCGCGGTGAGACCCAGTACTTC	CAGQGWGRGETQYF